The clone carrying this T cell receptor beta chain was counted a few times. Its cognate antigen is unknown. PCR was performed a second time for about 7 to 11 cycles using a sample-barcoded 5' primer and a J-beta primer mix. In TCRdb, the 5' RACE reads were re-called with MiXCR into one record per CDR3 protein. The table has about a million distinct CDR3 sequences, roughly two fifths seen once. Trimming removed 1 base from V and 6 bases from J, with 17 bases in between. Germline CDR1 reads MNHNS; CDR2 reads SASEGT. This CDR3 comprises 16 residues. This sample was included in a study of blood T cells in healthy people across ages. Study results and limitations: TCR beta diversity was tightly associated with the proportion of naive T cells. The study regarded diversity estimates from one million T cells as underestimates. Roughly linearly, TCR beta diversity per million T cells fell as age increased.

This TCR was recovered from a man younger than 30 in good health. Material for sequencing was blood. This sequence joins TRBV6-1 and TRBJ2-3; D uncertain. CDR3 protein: CASSEGWTRLGDTQYF. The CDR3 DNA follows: TGTGCCAGCAGTGAAGGATGGACCCGATTGGGGGATACGCAGTATTTT.